This T cell receptor (beta chain) was recorded in a study of blood T cell repertoires in COVID-19. This clone was seen once. Only in-frame clones appear in the TCRdb table, and some are missing; sequencing was by immunoSEQ multiplex PCR. Here the sample spans some 190,000 clones, 85% being singletons. Sequencing used peripheral blood. The sequence came from a woman older than 75 with acute or convalescent COVID-19.

CDR3 nucleotide sequence: TGTGCCAGTAGCCCCTGGGGGGACTCACCGGGGGGCTACACCTTC. Its translation is CASSPWGDSPGGYTF. The gene calls are TRBV19 and TRBJ1-2, with D possibly TRBD1 on 5 matching bases. Germline CDR1 and CDR2: LNHDA and SQIVND (reference sequence). V was cut by 6 bases and J by 8 bases, with 22 bases left in between. The CDR3 totals 15 residues.